The TCR beta chain under discussion was sequenced for a study of cytomegalovirus exposure and HLA in healthy donors. The study's findings and limits: Previous analysis showed most TCR beta V segments were productive about 87% or about 30% of the time.

Details on this clone: Its specificity is unknown.

Germline assignment: CDR1 GTSNPN and CDR2 SVGIG (reference sequence). This CDR3 spans 13 amino acids. V gave up 4 bases and J gave up 8 bases, with 14 bases separating them. Both 60 Vbeta primers and 13 Jbeta primers went into the PCR. The method was immunoSEQ multiplex PCR; TCRdb's version includes in-frame clones alone and lacks a portion of them. Of about 110,000 clones detected, roughly 80% appear once; the ten largest clones hold around 1.3%. The chain combines TRBV30 with TRBJ2-2; no clear D. This receptor was taken from a woman younger than 45 in good health and CMV-seronegative. Material: PBMCs. CDR3 residues: CAWMHVTLGELFF. CDR3 nucleotides: TGTGCCTGGATGCACGTGACTCTAGGGGAGCTGTTTTTT.